This T cell receptor beta chain was retrieved from a study of T cell repertoires in cytomegalovirus infection. On the study more broadly: CMV infection and matching HLA type were both indicated by public TCR beta signatures.

This clonotype occurred many times. This CDR3 is 13 amino acids long. Germline V CDR1 and CDR2: SQVTM, ANQGSEA. V lost 6 bases and J 2 bases, leaving 10 bases between the germline ends. Each CDR3 protein is one row after TCRdb ran MiXCR on the reads. The sample includes 200,000 to 300,000 distinct CDR3 sequences, roughly 12% of them seen just once. The sequence came from a human donor in good health (CMV status not recorded). Some clones in this sample may be carry-over from other donors' samples. V usage is TRBV29-1 and J usage is TRBJ2-2; D may be TRBD1 (5 bases). Sequencing was performed on PBMCs. CDR3 in amino acids: CSVGQGNTGELFF. The CDR3 DNA reads as TGCAGCGTAGGACAAGGCAACACCGGGGAGCTGTTTTTT.